Sequencing of this T cell receptor beta chain was carried out in a study of metastatic and nonmetastatic thyroid tumors (dated by TCRdb to about 2020). With respect to the entire study: Repertoires from peripheral blood and from tumor or nodule tissue samples of malignant and benign thyroid patients were compared. Overall study results and their limits: In both blood and tumor samples, TCR beta diversity was reported to be significantly higher in malignant tumors than in benign nodules.

Before undergoing thyroid surgery, none of the patients had been given any kind of treatment. The study retrospectively analysed patient clinical samples collected from about 2011 to 2018 using T-cell receptor beta sequencing. This clone was counted ten times or more. The clone's antigen remains unknown. Sequence at one end of the junction differs from germline and may be a read error. The library was produced with PCR. TCRdb names Illumina HiSeq 4000 as the instrument used. High-throughput sequencing was used to profile the CDR3 region of the TCR beta-chain in every patient. Under the source paper's analysis protocol: Drawing on CDR3 differences between clinicopathological groups, the researchers built a classifier meant to tell apart patients with distant-metastatic papillary thyroid cancer. The Shannon index was used to assess repertoire diversity, and the Morisita-Horn index was used to assess tumor-blood repertoire similarity. In-frame beta chains were kept once TCRdb had trimmed the public reads at Q25 with fastp and called clones with MiXCR. Clone size and V and J calls follow TCRdb, not the original study. The sample table records 45,000 or so clones; around 17% of these occur just once. The ten largest account for roughly 22% of the sample.

CDR1 MNHEY and CDR2 SMNVEV are derived from the germline V gene (reference sequence). Inclusive of the bounding cysteine and phenylalanine, the CDR3 is 15 residues long. Only the CDR3 region is kept as DNA, spanning 45 bases read in frame from base 1. The V and J genes are TRBV27 and TRBJ2-3, with a tentative D gene TRBD1 over 6 matching bases. This receptor was taken from a female donor with papillary thyroid cancer or a benign thyroid nodule (not recorded which). Some clones in this sample may be carry-over from other donors' samples. Sequencing was done on a sample of blood. The nucleotide sequence reads TGTGTCAGCAGTTTACTGGGGGCTACTCGAGATACGCAGTATTTT. It encodes CVSSLLGATRDTQYF.